The clone carrying this TCR beta chain was recorded many times. This specimen comes from a study of low-dose radiotherapy and immunotherapy resistance in tumors. With TRAV- and TRBV-specific primers, first-strand cDNA was made, covering the alpha and beta chains. Both a constant-region primer and a V-primer adapter served to amplify TCRs across roughly 20 PCR cycles. From the reads, TCRdb called clonotypes with MiXCR, one entry per CDR3 protein. The profile shows more than 50,000 distinct CDR3 sequences, around 27% of them singletons. Stated time point: before trial treatment. V lost 0 bases to trimming and J lost 6 bases, with 14 bases between them. This CDR3 contains 15 residues. The germline gives CDR1 SGHRS, CDR2 YFSETQ.

Sample: PBMCs, taken before treatment. This rearrangement joins TRBV5-1 to TRBJ2-3; D unresolved. The source of this sequence is a male donor with rectosigmoid adenocarcinoma. CDR3 in DNA: TGCGCCAGCAGCTTGGGCGTAGCACCCGGGGATACGCAGTATTTT. Its protein is CASSLGVAPGDTQYF.